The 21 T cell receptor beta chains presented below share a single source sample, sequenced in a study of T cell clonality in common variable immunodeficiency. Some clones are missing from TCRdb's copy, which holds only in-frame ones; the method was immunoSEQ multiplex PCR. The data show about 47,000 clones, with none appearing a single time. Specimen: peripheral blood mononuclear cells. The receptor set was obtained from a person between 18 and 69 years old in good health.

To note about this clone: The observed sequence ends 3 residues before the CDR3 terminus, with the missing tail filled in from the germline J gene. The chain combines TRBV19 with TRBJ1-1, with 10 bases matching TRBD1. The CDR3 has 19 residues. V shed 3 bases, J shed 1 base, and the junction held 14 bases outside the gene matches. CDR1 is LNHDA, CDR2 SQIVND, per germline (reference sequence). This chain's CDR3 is CASSMDFDRGLVENTEAFF. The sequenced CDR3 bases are TGTGCCAGTAGTATGGATTTTGACAGGGGGCTCGTCGAGAACACTGAA.

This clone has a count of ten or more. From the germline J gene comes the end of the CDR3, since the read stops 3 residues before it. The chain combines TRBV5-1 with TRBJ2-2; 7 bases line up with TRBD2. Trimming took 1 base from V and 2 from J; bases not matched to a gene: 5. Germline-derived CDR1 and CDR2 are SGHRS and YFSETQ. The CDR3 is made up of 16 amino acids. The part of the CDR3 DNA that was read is TGCGCCAGCAGCTTGTCGTCTAGCGGTAACACCGGGGAG. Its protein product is CASSLSSSGNTGE. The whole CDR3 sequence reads CASSLSSSGNTGELFF.

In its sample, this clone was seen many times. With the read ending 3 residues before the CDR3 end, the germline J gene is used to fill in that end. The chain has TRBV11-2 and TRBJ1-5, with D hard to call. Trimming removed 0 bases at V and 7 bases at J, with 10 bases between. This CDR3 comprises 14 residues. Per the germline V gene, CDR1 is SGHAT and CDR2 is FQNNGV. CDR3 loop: CASSLDFGGQPQHF. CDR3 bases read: TGTGCCAGCAGCTTAGATTTTGGCGGGCAGCCC.

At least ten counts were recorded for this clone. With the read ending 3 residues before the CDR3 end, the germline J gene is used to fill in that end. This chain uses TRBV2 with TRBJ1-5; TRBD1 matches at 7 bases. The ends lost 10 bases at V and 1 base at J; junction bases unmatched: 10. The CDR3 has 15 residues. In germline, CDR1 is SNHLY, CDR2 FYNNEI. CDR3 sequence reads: CATKSTGVSNQPQHF. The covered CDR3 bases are TGTGCCACCAAAAGTACAGGGGTGAGCAATCAGCCC.

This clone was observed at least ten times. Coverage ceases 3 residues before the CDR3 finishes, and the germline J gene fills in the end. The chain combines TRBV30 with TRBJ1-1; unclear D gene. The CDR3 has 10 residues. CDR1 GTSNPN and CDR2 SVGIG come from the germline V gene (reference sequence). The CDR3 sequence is CAWGSGEAFF. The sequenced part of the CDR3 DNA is TGTGCCTGGGGATCGGGGGAA.

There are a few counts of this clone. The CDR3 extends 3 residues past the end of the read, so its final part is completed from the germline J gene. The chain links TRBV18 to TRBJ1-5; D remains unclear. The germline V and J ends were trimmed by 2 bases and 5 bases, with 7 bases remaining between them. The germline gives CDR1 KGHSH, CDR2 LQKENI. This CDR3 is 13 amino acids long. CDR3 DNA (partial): TGTGCCAGCTCACCAGGGCCGGATCAGCCC. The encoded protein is CASSPGPDQP. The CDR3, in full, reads CASSPGPDQPQHF.

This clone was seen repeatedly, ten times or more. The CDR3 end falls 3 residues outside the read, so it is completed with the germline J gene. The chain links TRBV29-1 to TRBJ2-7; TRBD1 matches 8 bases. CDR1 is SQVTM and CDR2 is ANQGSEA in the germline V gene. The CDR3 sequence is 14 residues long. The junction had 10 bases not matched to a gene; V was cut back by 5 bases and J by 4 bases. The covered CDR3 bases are TGCAGCGTTCGATCCCCCCAGGGGGCATACGAG. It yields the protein CSVRSPQGAYE. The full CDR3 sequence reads CSVRSPQGAYEQYF.

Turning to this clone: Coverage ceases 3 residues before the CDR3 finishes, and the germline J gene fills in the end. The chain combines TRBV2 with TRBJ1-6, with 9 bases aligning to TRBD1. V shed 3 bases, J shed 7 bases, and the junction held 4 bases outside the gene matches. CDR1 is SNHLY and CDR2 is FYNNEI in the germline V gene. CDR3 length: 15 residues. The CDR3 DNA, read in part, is TGTGCCAGCAGTGAGGGACAGGGCGCCAATTCACCC. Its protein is CASSEGQGANSP. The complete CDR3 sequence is CASSEGQGANSPLHF. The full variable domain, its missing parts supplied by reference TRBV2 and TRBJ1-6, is EPEVTQTPSHQVTQMGQEVILRCVPISNHLYFYWYRQILGQKVEFLVSFYNNEISEKSEIFDDQFSVERPDGSNFTLKIRSTKLEDSAMYFCASSEGQGANSPLHFGNGTRLTVT.

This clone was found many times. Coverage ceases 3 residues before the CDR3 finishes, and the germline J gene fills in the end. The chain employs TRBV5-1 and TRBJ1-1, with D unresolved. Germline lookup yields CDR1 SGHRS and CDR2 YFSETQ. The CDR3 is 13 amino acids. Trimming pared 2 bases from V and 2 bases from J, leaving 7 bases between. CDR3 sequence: CASSFKANTEAFF. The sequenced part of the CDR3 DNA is TGCGCCAGCAGCTTCAAAGCCAACACTGAA. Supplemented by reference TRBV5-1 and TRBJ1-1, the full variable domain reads KAGVTQTPRYLIKTRGQQVTLSCSPISGHRSVSWYQQTPGQGLQFLFEYFSETQRNKGNFPGRFSGRQFSNSRSEMNVSTLELGDSALYLCASSFKANTEAFFGQGTRLTVV.

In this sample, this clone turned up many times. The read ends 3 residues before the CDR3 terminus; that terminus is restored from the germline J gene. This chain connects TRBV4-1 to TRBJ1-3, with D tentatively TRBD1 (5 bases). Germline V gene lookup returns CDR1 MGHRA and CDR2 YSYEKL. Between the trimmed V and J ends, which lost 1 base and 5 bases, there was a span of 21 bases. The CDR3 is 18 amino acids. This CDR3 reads CASSQVLRARTDRNTIYF. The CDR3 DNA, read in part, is TGCGCCAGCAGCCAAGTCCTCAGGGCGCGAACGGATAGAAACACC.

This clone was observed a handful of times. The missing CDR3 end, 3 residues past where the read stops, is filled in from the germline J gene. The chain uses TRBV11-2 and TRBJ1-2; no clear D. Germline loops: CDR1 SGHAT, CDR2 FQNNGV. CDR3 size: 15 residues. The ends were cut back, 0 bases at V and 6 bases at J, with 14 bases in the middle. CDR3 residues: CASSLDQGFLNGYTF. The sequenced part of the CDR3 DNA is TGTGCCAGCAGCTTAGATCAAGGGTTTCTCAATGGC.

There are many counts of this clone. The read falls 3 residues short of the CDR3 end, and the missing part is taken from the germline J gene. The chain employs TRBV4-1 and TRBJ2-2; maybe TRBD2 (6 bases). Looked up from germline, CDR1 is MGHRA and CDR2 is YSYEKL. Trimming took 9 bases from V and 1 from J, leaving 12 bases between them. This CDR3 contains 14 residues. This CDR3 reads CASFSGRNTGELFF. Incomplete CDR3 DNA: TGCGCCAGTTTTAGCGGAAGGAACACCGGGGAG.

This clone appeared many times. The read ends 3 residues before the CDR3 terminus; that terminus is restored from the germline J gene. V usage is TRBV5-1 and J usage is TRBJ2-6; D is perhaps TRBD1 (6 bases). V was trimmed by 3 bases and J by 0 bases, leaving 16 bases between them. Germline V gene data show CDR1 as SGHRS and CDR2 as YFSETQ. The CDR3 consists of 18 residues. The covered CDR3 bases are TGCGCCAGCAGCTGGACCGGGACACCTAGCTCTGGGGCCAACGTC. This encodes CASSWTGTPSSGANV. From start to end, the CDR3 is CASSWTGTPSSGANVLTF.

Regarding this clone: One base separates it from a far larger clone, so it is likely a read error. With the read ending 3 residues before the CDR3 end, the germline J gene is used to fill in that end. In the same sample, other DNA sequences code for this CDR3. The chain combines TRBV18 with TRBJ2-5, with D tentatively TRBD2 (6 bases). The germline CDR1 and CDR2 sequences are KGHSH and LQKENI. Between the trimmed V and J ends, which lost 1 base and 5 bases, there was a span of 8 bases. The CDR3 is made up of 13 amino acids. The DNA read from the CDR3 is TGTGCCAGCTCACCACGGGCGGGGGAGACC. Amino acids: CASSPRAGET. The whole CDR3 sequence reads CASSPRAGETQYF.

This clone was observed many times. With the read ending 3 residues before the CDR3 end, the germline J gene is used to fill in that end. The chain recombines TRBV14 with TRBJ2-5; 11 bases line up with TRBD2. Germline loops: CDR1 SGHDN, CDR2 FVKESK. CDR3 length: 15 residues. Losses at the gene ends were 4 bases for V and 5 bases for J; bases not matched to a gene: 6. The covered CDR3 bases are TGTGCCAGCAGCCCTACTAGCGGGAGACCCGAGACC. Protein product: CASSPTSGRPET. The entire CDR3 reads CASSPTSGRPETQYF.

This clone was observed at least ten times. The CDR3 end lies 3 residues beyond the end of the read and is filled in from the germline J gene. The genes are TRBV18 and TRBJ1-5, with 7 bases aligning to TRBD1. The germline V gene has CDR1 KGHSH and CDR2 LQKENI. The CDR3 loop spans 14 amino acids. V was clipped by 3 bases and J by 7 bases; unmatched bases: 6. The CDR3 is CASSPTGSYQPQHF. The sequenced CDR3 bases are TGTGCCAGCTCACCGACAGGGTCCTACCAGCCC.

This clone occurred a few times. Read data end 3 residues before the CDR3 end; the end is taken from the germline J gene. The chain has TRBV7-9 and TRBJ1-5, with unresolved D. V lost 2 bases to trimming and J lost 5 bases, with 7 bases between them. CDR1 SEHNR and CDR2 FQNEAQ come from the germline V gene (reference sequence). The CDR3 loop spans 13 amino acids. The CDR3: CASSLNEDQPQHF. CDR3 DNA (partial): TGTGCCAGCAGCTTAAATGAGGATCAGCCC.

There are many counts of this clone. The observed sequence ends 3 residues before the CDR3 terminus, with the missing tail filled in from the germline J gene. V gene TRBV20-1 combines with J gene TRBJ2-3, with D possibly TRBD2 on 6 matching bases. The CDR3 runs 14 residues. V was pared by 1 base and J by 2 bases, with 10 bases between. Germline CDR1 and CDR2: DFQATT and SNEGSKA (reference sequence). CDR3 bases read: TGCAGTGCTAGAGGAGGGACTCTCACAGATACG. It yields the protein CSARGGTLTDT. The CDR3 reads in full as CSARGGTLTDTQYF.

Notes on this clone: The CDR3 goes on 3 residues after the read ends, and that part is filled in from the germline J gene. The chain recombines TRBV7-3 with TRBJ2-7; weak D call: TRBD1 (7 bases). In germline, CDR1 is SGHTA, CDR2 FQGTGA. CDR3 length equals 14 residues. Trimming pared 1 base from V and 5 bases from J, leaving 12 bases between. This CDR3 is CASSLNGGTDEQYF. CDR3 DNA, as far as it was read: TGTGCCAGCAGCTTAAACGGAGGGACAGACGAG.

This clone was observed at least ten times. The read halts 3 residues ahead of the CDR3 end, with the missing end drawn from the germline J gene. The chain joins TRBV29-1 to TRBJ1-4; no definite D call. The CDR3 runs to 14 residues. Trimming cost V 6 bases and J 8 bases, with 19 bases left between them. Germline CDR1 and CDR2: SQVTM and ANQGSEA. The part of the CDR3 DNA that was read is TGCAGCGTCGCCAAAGGGCCAGTTCAAGAAAAA. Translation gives CSVAKGPVQEK. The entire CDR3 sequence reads CSVAKGPVQEKLFF.

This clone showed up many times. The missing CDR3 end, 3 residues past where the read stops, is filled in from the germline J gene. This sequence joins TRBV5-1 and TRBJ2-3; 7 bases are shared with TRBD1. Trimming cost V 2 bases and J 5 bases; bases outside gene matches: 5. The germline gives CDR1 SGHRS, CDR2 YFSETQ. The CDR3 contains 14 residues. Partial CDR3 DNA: TGCGCCAGCAGCTTAGGACAGGCGGGAGATACG. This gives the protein CASSLGQAGDT. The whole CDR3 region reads CASSLGQAGDTQYF.